The clone carrying this T cell receptor beta chain was seen more than once but under ten times. The target antigen is unknown. There are 15 residues in the CDR3. Germline V gives CDR1 SEHNR, CDR2 FQNEAQ (reference sequence). V lost 0 bases and J 1 base, leaving 7 bases between the germline ends. This specimen comes from a study of identical twins. All donors were healthy, and all were Caucasian. Addition of a universal primer site occurred through template switching, and cDNA carried unique molecular identifiers. MiXCR, applied by TCRdb to the 5' RACE reads, yields one record per CDR3 protein. The sample lists 600,000 to 700,000 distinct CDR3 sequences, approximately 22% occurring once. Findings of the study overall: Diverse VJ usage suggested most zero-insertion clonotypes were not invariant T cells. Models predicted too little out-of-frame TCR alpha sharing in monozygotic twins.

In addition, the sample was reused for a study of T cells expressing NK-cell markers.

The TCR was taken from a young woman in good health. Sequenced input: PBMCs. The chain links TRBV7-9 to TRBJ1-5; a weak D match, TRBD1 (5 bases). The CDR3 sequence: CASSLAGDSNQPQHF. CDR3 nucleotide sequence: TGTGCCAGCAGCTTAGCAGGGGACAGCAATCAGCCCCAGCATTTT. The whole variable domain, remainder taken from reference TRBV7-9 and TRBJ1-5, is DTGVSQNPRHKITKRGQNVTFRCDPISEHNRLYWYRQTLGQGPEFLTYFQNEAQLEKSRLLSDRFSAERPKGSFSTLEIQRTEQGDSAMYLCASSLAGDSNQPQHFGDGTRLSIL.